This passage covers 23 T cell receptor beta chains from one sample sequenced in a study of T cells in Graves' hyperthyroidism and ophthalmopathy. Researchers took RNA transcripts and amplified the TCR beta CDR3 regions from them. The study used the HTBI primer set for a first-round RT-PCR of the TCR CDR3. TCRdb re-derived calls from the multiplex PCR reads in MiXCR, one entry per CDR3 protein. The sample lists about 290,000 distinct CDR3 sequences; approximately 12% were seen once. Sequences were obtained from blood. The receptors derive from a woman in her twenties or thirties with Graves' hyperthyroidism that later progressed to Graves' ophthalmopathy.

This clonotype was detected ten times or more. The rearrangement uses TRBV28 and TRBJ2-7; 8 nucleotides agree with TRBD2. Germline V gives CDR1 MDHEN, CDR2 SYDVKM. CDR3 length equals 16 residues. Trimming cost V 2 bases and J 2 bases; bases outside gene matches: 8. CDR3 in DNA: TGTGCCAGCAGTTTAGTAAGACTAGCGTATACCTACGAGCAGTACTTC. It encodes CASSLVRLAYTYEQYF.

The table lists this clonotype with many counts. This rearrangement joins TRBV29-1 to TRBJ1-2, with 7 bases fitting TRBD1. Germline assignment: CDR1 SQVTM and CDR2 ANQGSEA. There are 13 residues in the CDR3. V lost 7 bases, J lost 4 bases, and 9 bases stayed unmatched. The CDR3 reads CSAQTGVGYGYTF. The CDR3 DNA is TGCAGCGCCCAAACAGGGGTGGGCTATGGCTACACCTTC.

This clonotype has ten or more counts. The chain carries TRBV30 and TRBJ2-7; D is unclear. V lost 1 base and J 7 bases, leaving 14 bases between the germline ends. Germline loops: CDR1 GTSNPN, CDR2 SVGIG (reference sequence). This CDR3 is built from 13 residues. The CDR3 is CAWSAHPAGEQYF. The CDR3, as DNA: TGTGCCTGGAGTGCCCATCCGGCCGGAGAGCAGTACTTC.

This clonotype was detected only a few times. The genes are TRBV19 and TRBJ1-4; D is possibly TRBD1 (6 bases). The germline V gene has CDR1 LNHDA and CDR2 SQIVND (reference sequence). The CDR3 is made up of 14 amino acids. V was clipped by 6 bases and J by 1 base, with 9 bases between them. The CDR3 bases are TGTGCCAGTAGCCCGACAGGAACTAATGAAAAACTGTTTTTT. Translating it yields CASSPTGTNEKLFF.

CDR3 nucleotides: TGTGCCATCAGTGATACGGGGTACAATGAGCAGTTCTTC. This encodes CAISDTGYNEQFF. J is TRBJ2-1 and V is TRBV10-3; perhaps TRBD2 as D (5 bases). This CDR3 region has 13 residues. Germline V gene data show CDR1 as ENHRY and CDR2 as SYGVKD. Trimming pared 3 bases from V and 4 bases from J, leaving 7 bases between.

This clonotype appeared many times. The chain combines TRBV7-2 with TRBJ2-7; 9 nucleotides align to TRBD2. V lost 3 bases, J lost 2 bases, and 5 bases stayed unmatched. Germline lookup yields CDR1 SGHTA and CDR2 FQGNSA. This CDR3 has 15 amino acids. CDR3 residues: CASSFGSGSAYEQYF. The CDR3 bases are TGTGCCAGCAGCTTCGGTAGCGGGAGTGCCTACGAGCAGTACTTC.

This clonotype was found many times. This chain links TRBV20-1 with TRBJ1-5; 7 nucleotides match TRBD1. Per the germline V gene, CDR1 is DFQATT and CDR2 is SNEGSKA (reference sequence). The V segment lost 6 bases and the J segment 1 base; nucleotides outside the gene matches: 6. The CDR3 runs to 14 residues. CDR3 sequence: CSATGVFSNQPQHF. The CDR3 DNA follows: TGCAGTGCAACAGGGGTTTTCAGCAATCAGCCCCAGCATTTT.

J is TRBJ2-3 and V is TRBV14, with TRBD2 identical over 10 bases. This CDR3 spans 17 amino acids. The trim removed 3 bases at V and 2 bases at J, leaving 8 bases unmatched. CDR1 SGHDN and CDR2 FVKESK come from the germline V gene. DNA for the CDR3: TGTGCCAGCAGCCAGGCCGAGCGGGAGGGCCACACAGATACGCAGTATTTT. Translation gives CASSQAEREGHTDTQYF.

This clonotype was seen repeatedly, ten times or more. J is TRBJ1-5 and V is TRBV6-6; D is possibly TRBD1 (6 bases). This CDR3 is 13 amino acids long. Germline V CDR1 and CDR2: MNHNY, SVGAGI (reference sequence). Trimming took 1 base from V and 8 from J, leaving 9 bases between them. This chain's CDR3 is CASSYFSGEPQHF. In DNA, the CDR3 is TGTGCCAGCAGTTACTTTTCAGGGGAGCCCCAGCATTTT.

This clonotype occurred many times. This chain links TRBV7-8 with TRBJ2-1; D is uncertain. The V end was cut by 5 bases, the J end by 7 bases, with 12 bases between. From germline, CDR1 is SGHVS and CDR2 FQNEAQ. This CDR3 is built from 13 residues. The CDR3 reads CASSLMEVNEQFF. The DNA for the CDR3 is TGTGCCAGCAGCCTCATGGAAGTAAATGAGCAGTTCTTC.

This clonotype was observed many times. The genes are TRBV9 and TRBJ2-2; D might be TRBD1 (5 bases). Germline values: CDR1 SGDLS, CDR2 YYNGEE. This CDR3 is built from 11 residues. V was shortened by 4 bases and J by 9 bases, with 7 bases between the two germline ends. This CDR3 reads CASSKGRELFF. The DNA for the CDR3 is TGTGCCAGCAGCAAGGGGAGGGAGCTGTTTTTT.

In its sample, this clonotype was seen a few times. V usage is TRBV6-2 or TRBV6-3 and J usage is TRBJ2-7, with a weak D call TRBD2 (5 bases). The germline CDR1 and CDR2 sequences are MNHEY and SVGEGT. V was clipped by 2 bases and J by 3 bases, with 11 bases between them. There are 14 residues in the CDR3. Written as DNA, the CDR3 is TGTGCCAGCAGTTACGGGCTAGCCGTCTACGAGCAGTACTTC. Translating gives CASSYGLAVYEQYF.

This clonotype appeared many times. The chain combines TRBV15 with TRBJ2-7; weak D call: TRBD1 (5 bases). Germline CDR1 LNHNV, CDR2 YYDKDF (reference sequence). The CDR3 consists of 14 residues. V was shortened by 3 bases and J by 5 bases, with 14 bases between the two germline ends. The CDR3 DNA reads TGTGCCACCAGCAGGGAGAGAATGGACAACGAGCAGTACTTC. Protein sequence: CATSRERMDNEQYF.

This clonotype was observed many times. The chain couples TRBV7-2 to TRBJ2-3; D is uncertain. CDR1 is SGHTA, CDR2 FQGNSA, per germline. With 2 bases removed from V and 0 bases from J, the gap between germline ends came to 6 bases. The CDR3 is made up of 14 amino acids. The chain's CDR3 is CASSLLLSTDTQYF. The DNA of the CDR3 is TGTGCCAGCAGCTTATTACTCAGCACAGATACGCAGTATTTT.

In its sample, this clonotype was seen many times. V usage is TRBV6-1 and J usage is TRBJ2-5; D tentatively reads TRBD1 or TRBD2 (5 bases each). This CDR3 has 18 residues. Germline CDR1 MNHNS, CDR2 SASEGT. V shed 6 bases and J shed 2 bases, with 25 bases lying between them. CDR3 sequence reads: CASSPRGAQISGQETQYF. CDR3 DNA: TGTGCCAGCAGCCCACGAGGGGCGCAGATCAGCGGACAAGAGACCCAGTACTTC.

This clonotype was seen many times. This sequence joins TRBV27 and TRBJ2-7, with D unclear. Looked up from germline, CDR1 is MNHEY and CDR2 is SMNVEV (reference sequence). The V end lost 2 bases, the J end lost 2 bases, and 10 bases lay between the germline ends. CDR3 length: 14 amino acids. The DNA of the CDR3 is TGTGCCAGCAGTTTAGCGACATTCCCCTACGAGCAGTACTTC. It is translated as CASSLATFPYEQYF.

This clonotype was counted many times. The V gene is TRBV12-3 or TRBV12-4, the J gene TRBJ2-1, with 10 bases aligning to TRBD2. The CDR3 covers 16 residues. V lost 5 bases to trimming and J lost 7 bases; unmatched junction nucleotides: 11. CDR3 region: CASSGSSGRPKNEQFF. CDR3 bases: TGTGCCAGCAGTGGCAGTAGCGGGAGGCCAAAAAATGAGCAGTTCTTC.

This clonotype came up many times. The chain is built from TRBV20-1 and TRBJ2-3; perhaps TRBD1 as D (6 bases). CDR1 and CDR2 (germline): DFQATT, SNEGSKA (reference sequence). Between the trimmed V and J ends, which lost 3 bases and 2 bases, there was a span of 12 bases. This CDR3 contains 14 residues. CDR3: CSARGARNTDTQYF. CDR3 nucleotide sequence: TGCAGTGCTAGGGGGGCTAGAAACACAGATACGCAGTATTTT.

This clonotype has a count of ten or more. The chain is built from TRBV20-1 and TRBJ2-5; D uncertain. CDR1 and CDR2 (germline): DFQATT, SNEGSKA (reference sequence). The CDR3 totals 13 residues. CDR3: CSLKPLSLETQYF. CDR3 coding DNA: TGCAGCCTCAAACCTCTCTCTTTGGAGACCCAGTACTTC.

This clonotype was found many times. This chain connects TRBV7-3 to TRBJ2-7, with D possibly being TRBD1 (7 bases). This CDR3 region has 14 residues. Between the trimmed V and J ends, which lost 0 bases and 9 bases, there was a span of 15 bases. Germline CDR1 and CDR2: SGHTA and FQGTGA. The chain's CDR3 is CASSLTPQGEVQYF. CDR3 DNA sequence: TGTGCCAGCAGCTTAACCCCGCAGGGGGAGGTGCAGTACTTC.

This chain joins TRBV4-1 and TRBJ1-5; D gene uncertain. CDR1 MGHRA and CDR2 YSYEKL come from the germline V gene. This CDR3 is 16 amino acids long. Trimming removed 1 base at V and 4 bases at J, with 14 bases between. CDR3 region: CASSQGSDPENQPQHF. CDR3 nucleotides: TGCGCCAGCAGCCAAGGTTCCGATCCGGAGAATCAGCCCCAGCATTTT.

V usage is TRBV7-9 and J usage is TRBJ2-3; 7 bases map to TRBD2. The CDR3 length is 17 residues. V lost 3 bases, J lost 0 bases, and 9 bases stayed unmatched. Per germline, CDR1 SEHNR and CDR2 FQNEAQ (reference sequence). The CDR3 spells CASSFYPVSGSTDTQYF. CDR3 coding DNA: TGTGCCAGCAGCTTCTACCCCGTTAGCGGGAGCACAGATACGCAGTATTTT.

This clonotype came up a few times. Given a much more abundant clone one base away, this may be a read error. The chain links TRBV2 to TRBJ2-7; D is possibly TRBD1 (6 bases). The germline V gene encodes CDR1 SNHLY and CDR2 FYNNEI. V was shortened by 9 bases and J by 2 bases, with 17 bases between the two germline ends. This CDR3 region has 14 residues. CDR3 amino acids: CARGAGAGPYEQYF. The CDR3 DNA follows: TGTGCCAGGGGGGCCGGGGCAGGGCCCTACGAGCAGTACTTC.